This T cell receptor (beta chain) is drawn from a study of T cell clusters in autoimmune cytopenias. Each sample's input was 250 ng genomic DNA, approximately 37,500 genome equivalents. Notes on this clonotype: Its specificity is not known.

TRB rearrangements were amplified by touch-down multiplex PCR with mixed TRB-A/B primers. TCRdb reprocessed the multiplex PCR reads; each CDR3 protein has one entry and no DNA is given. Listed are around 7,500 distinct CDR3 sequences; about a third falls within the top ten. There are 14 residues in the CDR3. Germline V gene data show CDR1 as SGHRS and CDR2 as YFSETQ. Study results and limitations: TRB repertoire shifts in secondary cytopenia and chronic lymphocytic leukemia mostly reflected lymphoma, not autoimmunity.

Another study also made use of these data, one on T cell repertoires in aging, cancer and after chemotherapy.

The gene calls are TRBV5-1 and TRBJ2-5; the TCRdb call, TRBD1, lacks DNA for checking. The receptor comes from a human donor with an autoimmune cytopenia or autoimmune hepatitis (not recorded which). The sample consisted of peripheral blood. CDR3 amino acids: CASSAGQSQETQYF.